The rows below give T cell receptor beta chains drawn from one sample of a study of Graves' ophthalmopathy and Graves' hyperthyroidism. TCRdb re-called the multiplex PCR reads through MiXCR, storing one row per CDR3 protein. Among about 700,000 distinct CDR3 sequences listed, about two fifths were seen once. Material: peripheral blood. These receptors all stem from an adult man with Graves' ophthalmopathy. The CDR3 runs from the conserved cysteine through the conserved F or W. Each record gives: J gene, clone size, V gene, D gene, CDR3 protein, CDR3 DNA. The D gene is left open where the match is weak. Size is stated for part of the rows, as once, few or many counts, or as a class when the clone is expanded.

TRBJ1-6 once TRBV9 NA CASSGGMGATLHF TGTGCCAGCAGCGGAGGTATGGGGGCAACCCTCCACTTT
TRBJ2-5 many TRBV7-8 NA CASSLGGAGAAETQYF TGTGCCAGCAGCTTAGGGGGGGCAGGGGCGGCGGAGACCCAGTACTTC
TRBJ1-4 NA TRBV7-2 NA CASSTPGDGQKLFF TGTGCCAGCAGCACGCCAGGGGATGGACAAAAACTGTTTTTT
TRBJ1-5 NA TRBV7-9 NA CASSSKLQGPQHF TGTGCCAGCAGCTCAAAACTACAGGGGCCCCAGCATTTT
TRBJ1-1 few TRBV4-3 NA CASSQDHTVAEKAFF TGCGCCAGCAGCCAAGATCACACTGTGGCAGAAAAAGCTTTCTTT
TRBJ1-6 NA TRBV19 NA CASRIEQGSSPPHF TGTGCCAGTAGGATAGAACAGGGAAGTTCACCCCCCCACTTT
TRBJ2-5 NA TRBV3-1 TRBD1 CASSQVPDRGTGDF TGTGCCAGCAGCCAAGTCCCCGATCGGGGGACAGGGGACTTC
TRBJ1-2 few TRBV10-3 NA CAISESSGRIYGYTF TGTGCCATCAGTGAGTCGTCGGGTCGCATCTATGGCTACACCTTC
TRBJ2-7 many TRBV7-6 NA CASSNQGFEQYF TGTGCCAGCAGCAATCAAGGATTCGAGCAGTACTTC
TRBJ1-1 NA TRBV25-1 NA CASQDRQGRDTEAFF TGTGCCAGCCAAGATCGGCAGGGAAGGGACACTGAAGCTTTCTTT
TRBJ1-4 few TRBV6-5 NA CASRALTASNEKLFF TGTGCCAGCAGGGCCTTGACCGCCTCTAATGAAAAACTGTTTTTT
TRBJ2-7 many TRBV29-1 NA CSVVKGVGYEQYF TGCAGCGTTGTCAAGGGGGTTGGCTACGAGCAGTACTTC
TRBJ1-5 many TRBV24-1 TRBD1 CATSQGAVESQPQHF TGTGCCACCAGTCAGGGGGCGGTGGAAAGCCAGCCCCAGCATTTT
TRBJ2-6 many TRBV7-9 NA CASSLVVGYSGANVLTF TGTGCCAGCAGCTTAGTAGTAGGATACTCTGGGGCCAACGTCCTGACTTTC
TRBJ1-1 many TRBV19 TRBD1 CASSLRQGLTEAFF TGTGCCAGTAGTCTACGACAGGGGCTCACTGAAGCTTTCTTT
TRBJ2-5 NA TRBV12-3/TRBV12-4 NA CASILQGGETQYF TGTGCCAGCATCCTCCAAGGGGGGGAGACCCAGTACTTC
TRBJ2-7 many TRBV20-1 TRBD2 CSAREAGGQYEQYF TGCAGTGCTAGAGAGGCGGGGGGGCAGTACGAGCAGTACTTC
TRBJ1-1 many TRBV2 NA CASRESTEAFF TGTGCCAGCCGGGAGAGCACTGAAGCTTTCTTT
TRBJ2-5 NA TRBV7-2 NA CASSEGLPSQETQYF TGTGCCAGCAGCGAGGGGCTACCCTCCCAAGAGACCCAGTACTTC
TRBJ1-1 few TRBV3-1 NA CASSQDSSGQKAFF TGTGCCAGCAGCCAAGATAGTTCGGGACAAAAAGCTTTCTTT
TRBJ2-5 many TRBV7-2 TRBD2 CASSLVGGGQAETQYF TGTGCCAGCAGCTTAGTTGGGGGAGGGCAGGCAGAGACCCAGTACTTC
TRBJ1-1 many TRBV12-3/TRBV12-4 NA CASSQKVTVNTEAFF TGTGCCAGCAGCCAAAAGGTGACAGTGAACACTGAAGCTTTCTTT
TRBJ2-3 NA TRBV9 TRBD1 CASSKDRGRDTQYF TGTGCCAGCAGCAAGGACAGGGGGAGGGATACGCAGTATTTT
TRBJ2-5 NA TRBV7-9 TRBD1 CASSLVGQAREQYF TGTGCCAGCAGCTTAGTAGGACAGGCCAGGGAGCAGTACTTC
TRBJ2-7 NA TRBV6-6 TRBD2 CASSRAGGPSYEQYF TGTGCCAGCAGCAGAGCGGGAGGTCCCTCCTACGAGCAGTACTTC
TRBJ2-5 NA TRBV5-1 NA CASSSHQETQYF TGCGCCAGCAGCAGTCACCAAGAGACCCAGTACTTC
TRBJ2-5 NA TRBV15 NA CATSRDRAIQETQYF TGTGCCACCAGCAGAGATCGGGCGATCCAAGAGACCCAGTACTTC
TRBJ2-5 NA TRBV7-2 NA CASSLWAGERRTQYF TGTGCCAGCAGCTTATGGGCAGGGGAGCGACGGACCCAGTACTTC
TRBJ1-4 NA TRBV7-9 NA CASSQDLRVLPNEKLFF TGCGCCAGCAGCCAAGACCTGAGGGTCCTCCCTAATGAAAAACTGTTTTTT
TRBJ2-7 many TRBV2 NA CASSEGKQYF TGTGCCAGCAGTGAGGGAAAGCAGTACTTC
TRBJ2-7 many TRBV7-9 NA CASSLYSAEQYF TGTGCCAGCAGCTTATATTCGGCCGAGCAGTACTTC
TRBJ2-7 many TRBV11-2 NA CASSFVNEQYF TGTGCCAGCAGCTTCGTGAACGAGCAGTACTTC
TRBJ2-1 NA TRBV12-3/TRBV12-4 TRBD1 CASRPTGTGSYNEQFF TGTGCCAGCAGACCAACCGGGACAGGATCCTACAATGAGCAGTTCTTC
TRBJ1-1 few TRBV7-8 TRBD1 CASSRVDRGLGAFF TGCGCCAGCAGCCGAGTGGACAGGGGGCTTGGAGCTTTCTTT
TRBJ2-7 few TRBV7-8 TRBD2 CASSDGGRALNEQYF TGTGCCAGCAGTGACGGCGGGAGGGCCTTAAACGAGCAGTACTTC
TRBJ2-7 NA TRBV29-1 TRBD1 CSQSGTGDYEQYF TGCAGCCAATCCGGGACAGGAGACTACGAGCAGTACTTC
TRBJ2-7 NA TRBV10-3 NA CAISPPGGETYEQYF TGTGCCATCAGCCCGCCCGGTGGGGAAACCTACGAGCAGTACTTC
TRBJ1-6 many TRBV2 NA CASIPPWTVNSPLHF TGTGCCAGCATCCCCCCTTGGACAGTTAATTCACCCCTCCACTTT
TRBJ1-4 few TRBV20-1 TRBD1 CSARSKGGQGYNSDNEKLFF TGCAGTGCTAGGTCAAAAGGGGGACAGGGCTACAATTCGGATAATGAAAAACTGTTTTTT
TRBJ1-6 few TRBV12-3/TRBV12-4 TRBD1 CASSSGQDESPLHF TGTGCCAGCAGTTCGGGACAGGACGAGTCACCCCTCCACTTT
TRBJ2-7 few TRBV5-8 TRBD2 CASSSLAGERYEQYF TGTGCCAGCAGCTCACTAGCGGGAGAGAGGTACGAGCAGTACTTC
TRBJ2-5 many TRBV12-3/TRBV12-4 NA CASSSRGLGTQYF TGTGCCAGCAGTTCCAGGGGCCTTGGGACCCAGTACTTC
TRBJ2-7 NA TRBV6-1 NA CASSDAASRFSYEQYF TGTGCCAGCAGTGACGCAGCCAGTCGGTTCTCCTACGAGCAGTACTTC
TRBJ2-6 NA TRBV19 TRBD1 CASSKTRGQKGANVLTF TGTGCCAGTAGTAAGACCAGGGGACAGAAAGGGGCCAACGTCCTGACTTTC
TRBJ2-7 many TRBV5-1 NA CASSGGFVAYEQYF TGCGCCAGCAGCGGAGGGTTTGTGGCCTACGAGCAGTACTTC
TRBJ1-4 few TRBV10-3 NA CASSERGATNEKLFF TGTGCCAGCAGTGAAAGGGGTGCAACTAATGAAAAACTGTTTTTT
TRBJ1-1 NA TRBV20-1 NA CSAQGGGLTEAFF TGCAGTGCCCAAGGAGGGGGATTAACTGAAGCTTTCTTT
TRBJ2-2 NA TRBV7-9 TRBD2 CASSSTSGRAVTGELFF TGTGCCAGCAGCTCCACTAGCGGGAGGGCCGTAACCGGGGAGCTGTTTTTT
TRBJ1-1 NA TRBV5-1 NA CASSPGGGRFSGEAFF TGCGCCAGCAGCCCCGGGGGGGGGCGTTTCAGTGGTGAAGCTTTCTTT
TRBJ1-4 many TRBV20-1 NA CSARGRGGEKLFF TGCAGTGCTAGAGGACGGGGAGGTGAAAAACTGTTTTTT
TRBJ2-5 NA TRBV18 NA CASSPPLNGETRYF TGTGCCAGCTCACCACCTCTGAACGGGGAGACCCGGTACTTC
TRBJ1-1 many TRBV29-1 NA CSVERDVPSRGTEAFF TGCAGCGTTGAGCGTGACGTACCAAGTAGGGGCACTGAAGCTTTCTTT
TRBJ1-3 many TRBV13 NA CASSPVGAGNTIYF TGTGCCAGCAGCCCGGTGGGGGCTGGAAACACCATATATTTT
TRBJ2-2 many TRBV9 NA CASSVGTVTTGELFF TGTGCCAGCAGCGTAGGTACAGTAACAACCGGGGAGCTGTTTTTT
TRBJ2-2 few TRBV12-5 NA CASGLEEGHTGELFF TGTGCTAGTGGTTTAGAGGAGGGACACACCGGGGAGCTGTTTTTT
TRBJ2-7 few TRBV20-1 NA CSATGSLTEQYF TGCAGTGCCACTGGTAGTCTCACCGAGCAGTACTTC
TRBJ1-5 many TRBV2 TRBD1 CASSGQGYNQPQHF TGTGCCAGCAGTGGACAGGGCTACAATCAGCCCCAGCATTTT